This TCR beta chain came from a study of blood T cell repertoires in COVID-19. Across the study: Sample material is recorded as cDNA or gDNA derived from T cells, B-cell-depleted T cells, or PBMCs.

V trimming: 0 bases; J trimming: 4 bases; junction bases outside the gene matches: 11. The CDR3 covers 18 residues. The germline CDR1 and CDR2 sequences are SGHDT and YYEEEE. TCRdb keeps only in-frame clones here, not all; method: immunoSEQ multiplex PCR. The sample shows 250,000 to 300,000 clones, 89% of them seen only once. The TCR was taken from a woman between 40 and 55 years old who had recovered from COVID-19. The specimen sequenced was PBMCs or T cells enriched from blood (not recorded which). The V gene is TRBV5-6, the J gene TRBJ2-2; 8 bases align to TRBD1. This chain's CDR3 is CASSLGSRGLLGTGELFF. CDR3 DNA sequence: TGTGCCAGCAGCTTGGGGTCCAGGGGGCTCCTGGGCACCGGGGAGCTGTTTTTT.